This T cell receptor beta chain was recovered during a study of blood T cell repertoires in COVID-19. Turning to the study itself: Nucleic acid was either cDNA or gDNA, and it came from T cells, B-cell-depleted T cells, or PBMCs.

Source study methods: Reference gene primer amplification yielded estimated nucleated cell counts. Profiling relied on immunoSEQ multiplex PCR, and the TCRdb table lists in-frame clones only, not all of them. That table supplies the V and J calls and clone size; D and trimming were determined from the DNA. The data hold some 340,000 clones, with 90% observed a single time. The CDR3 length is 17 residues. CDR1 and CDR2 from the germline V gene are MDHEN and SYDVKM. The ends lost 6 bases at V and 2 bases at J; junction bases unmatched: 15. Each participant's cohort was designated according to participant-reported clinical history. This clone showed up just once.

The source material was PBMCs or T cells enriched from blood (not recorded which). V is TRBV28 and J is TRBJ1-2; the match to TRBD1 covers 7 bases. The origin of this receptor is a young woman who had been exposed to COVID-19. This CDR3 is CASRTRTGPPKNYGYTF. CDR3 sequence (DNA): TGTGCCAGCAGAACCCGGACAGGTCCCCCCAAAAACTATGGCTACACCTTC.